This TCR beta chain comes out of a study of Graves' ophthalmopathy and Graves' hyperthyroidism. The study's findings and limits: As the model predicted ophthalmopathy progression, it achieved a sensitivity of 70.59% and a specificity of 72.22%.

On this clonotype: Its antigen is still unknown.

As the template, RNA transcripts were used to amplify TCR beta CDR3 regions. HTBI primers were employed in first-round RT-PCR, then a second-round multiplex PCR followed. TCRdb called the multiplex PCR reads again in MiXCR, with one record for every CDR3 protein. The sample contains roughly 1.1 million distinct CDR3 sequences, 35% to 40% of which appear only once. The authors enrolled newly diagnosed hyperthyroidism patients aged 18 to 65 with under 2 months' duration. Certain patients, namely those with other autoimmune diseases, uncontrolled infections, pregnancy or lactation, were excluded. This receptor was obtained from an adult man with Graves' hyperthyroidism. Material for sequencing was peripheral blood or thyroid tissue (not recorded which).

DNA of the CDR3: TGCGCCAGCTCCTCGGCGGGAGCGGGGACCGGGGAGCTGTTTTTT. Translating it yields CASSSAGAGTGELFF. The chain combines TRBV5-1 with TRBJ2-2, with 7 bases lining up with TRBD2. The CDR3 contains 15 residues. The V and J ends lost 7 bases and 5 bases, in that order; junction bases with no gene match: 11. Germline V gives CDR1 SGHRS, CDR2 YFSETQ.